This T cell receptor beta chain was retrieved from a study of T-cell memory formation after mild COVID-19. At the level of the study: TCR clusters largely stayed donor specific.

Study-level results: Memory sampled before infection contained some responding clones, suggesting cross-reactive memory joined. While clones contracting from day 15 to 85 were balanced between CD4 and CD8, later expanders leaned CD4+.

A 5'RACE reaction primed in the constant segment made cDNA libraries of TCR alpha and TCR beta, and these carried sample barcodes and UMIs. TCRdb reprocessed the 5' RACE reads via MiXCR and lists one record per CDR3 protein. Of about 100,000 distinct CDR3 sequences listed, around 10% are singletons. The CDR3 totals 15 residues. The germline V and J ends were trimmed by 2 bases and 9 bases, with 17 bases remaining between them. Germline loops: CDR1 SGHTA, CDR2 FQGTGA. Concerning this clonotype: Its target is not known.

The chain uses TRBV7-3 and TRBJ2-1; tentative D call: TRBD2 (6 bases). The receptor was derived from a young man who had mild COVID-19 (a few samples of this study predate the infection). Cell type and time point are not known. Sequenced sample: PBMCs or a T cell subset sorted from them (not recorded which). The CDR3 DNA follows: TGTGCCAGCAGCTTATGGTCGACTAGTCGGGGTGAGCAGTTCTTC. It specifies CASSLWSTSRGEQFF.